A selection of T cell receptor beta chains follows, all from one sample in a study of OX40 agonist ivuxolimab in advanced cancers. Sequencing used immunoSEQ multiplex PCR; TCRdb keeps in-frame clones, though not all of them. The data contain about 46,000 clones, around nine tenths of them singletons. The starting material was CD4+ or CD8+ T cells sorted from blood, obtained in a trial of the OX40 agonist ivuxolimab. Receptors originate from an adult with an advanced solid tumor such as melanoma, head and neck, liver or kidney cancer. The CDR3 runs from the conserved cysteine through the conserved F or W. Each record gives: J gene, D gene, CDR3 length, clone size, V gene, CDR3 DNA, CDR3 protein. D genes are given only for firm matches. Rows give clone size only sometimes, using once, few, many, or a class for an expanded clone.

J: TRBJ1-5
D: NA
length: 15
size: NA
V: TRBV19
DNA: TGTGCCAGTAGTATGAGGGTCGTGGGGGTTCAGCCCCAGCATTTT
CDR3: CASSMRVVGVQPQHF

J: TRBJ1-1
D: NA
length: 14
size: NA
V: TRBV6-6
DNA: TGTGCCAGCAGTTACTCGGAGGGGAACACTGAAGCTTTCTTT
CDR3: CASSYSEGNTEAFF

J: TRBJ2-3
D: TRBD2
length: 15
size: NA
V: TRBV9
DNA: TGTGCCAGCAGCTCAAGCGGGGCGATCACAGATACGCAGTATTTT
CDR3: CASSSSGAITDTQYF

J: TRBJ2-1
D: TRBD2
length: 15
size: NA
V: TRBV7-9
DNA: TGTGCCAGCATCCGAGGGACTAGCGCATACAATGAGCAGTTCTTC
CDR3: CASIRGTSAYNEQFF

J: TRBJ2-1
D: NA
length: 22
size: NA
V: TRBV4-2
DNA: TGTGCCAGCAGCCAAGAAGGGGGGATAGGGGGAGGGCCGGTTCTTGCCTACAATGAGCAGTTCTTC
CDR3: CASSQEGGIGGGPVLAYNEQFF

J: TRBJ2-1
D: NA
length: 14
size: NA
V: TRBV2
DNA: TGTGCCAGCCCAGGGGCTGAGTCCTACAATGAGCAGTTCTTC
CDR3: CASPGAESYNEQFF

J: TRBJ2-2
D: NA
length: 13
size: NA
V: TRBV5-1
DNA: TGCGCCAGCAGCCCCGGGGGCGGAGGGGAGCTGTTTTTT
CDR3: CASSPGGGGELFF

J: TRBJ2-2
D: TRBD1
length: 13
size: NA
V: TRBV7-9
DNA: TGTGCCACCGGGACAGGGGTTACCGGGGAGCTGTTTTTT
CDR3: CATGTGVTGELFF

J: TRBJ1-1
D: NA
length: 17
size: NA
V: TRBV4-3
DNA: TGCGCCAGCAGCCAAGCATTCCAGGCGGGGCTGAACACTGAAGCTTTCTTT
CDR3: CASSQAFQAGLNTEAFF

J: TRBJ2-1
D: NA
length: 14
size: NA
V: TRBV5-6
DNA: TGTGCCAGCAGCTTGGACAGCTCCTACAATGAGCAGTTCTTC
CDR3: CASSLDSSYNEQFF

J: TRBJ1-1
D: NA
length: 13
size: NA
V: TRBV11-1
DNA: TGTGCCAGCAGCTTATTGGAGGGGCCGGAAGCTTTCTTT
CDR3: CASSLLEGPEAFF

J: TRBJ2-5
D: TRBD2
length: 15
size: NA
V: TRBV27
DNA: TGTGCCAGCAGTTTATGGGGGGGGTCACAAGAGACCCAGTACTTC
CDR3: CASSLWGGSQETQYF

J: TRBJ2-2
D: NA
length: 15
size: NA
V: TRBV4-1
DNA: TGCGCCAGCAGCCAAGAAATGGCCTTCGCCGGGGAGCTGTTTTTT
CDR3: CASSQEMAFAGELFF

J: TRBJ2-7
D: NA
length: 14
size: NA
V: TRBV7-3
DNA: TGTGCCAGCAGCTTATCCCAGACTAGCTACGAGCAGTACTTC
CDR3: CASSLSQTSYEQYF

J: TRBJ2-1
D: NA
length: 11
size: NA
V: TRBV27
DNA: TGTGCCAGCAGTTTAGGACCAGCTGAGTTCTTC
CDR3: CASSLGPAEFF

J: TRBJ1-1
D: NA
length: 12
size: NA
V: TRBV7-9
DNA: TGTGCCAGCATCAGTACGAACACTGAAGCTTTCTTT
CDR3: CASISTNTEAFF

J: TRBJ2-2
D: TRBD1
length: 16
size: NA
V: TRBV28
DNA: TGTGCCAGCAGTCTTGCCGACAGGGGACGGGGCGGGGAGCTGTTTTTT
CDR3: CASSLADRGRGGELFF

J: TRBJ1-1
D: TRBD1
length: 17
size: NA
V: TRBV27
DNA: TGTGCCAGCAGTCCATACAGGGGGCAGGGGGTAAACACTGAAGCTTTCTTT
CDR3: CASSPYRGQGVNTEAFF

J: TRBJ2-1
D: NA
length: 13
size: NA
V: TRBV6-5
DNA: TGTGCCAGCAGTTCTCAGGGAGGCAATGAGCAGTTCTTC
CDR3: CASSSQGGNEQFF

J: TRBJ2-3
D: TRBD1
length: 15
size: NA
V: TRBV29-1
DNA: TGCAGCGTTGAAGGGGACAGTGAATACTCAGATACGCAGTATTTT
CDR3: CSVEGDSEYSDTQYF

J: TRBJ2-3
D: NA
length: 16
size: NA
V: TRBV5-1
DNA: TGCGCCAGCAGCCCCATGATTTCAGCGGGCACAGATACGCAGTATTTT
CDR3: CASSPMISAGTDTQYF

J: TRBJ2-2
D: TRBD2
length: 14
size: medium-sized
V: TRBV4-3
DNA: TGCGCCAGCAGCCTAAGCCGGGGGGCCGGGGAGCTGTTTTTT
CDR3: CASSLSRGAGELFF

J: TRBJ2-5
D: TRBD1
length: 17
size: NA
V: TRBV2
DNA: TGTGCCAGCACCATCCTCTTTGGGACAGGGTCTCAAGAGACCCAGTACTTC
CDR3: CASTILFGTGSQETQYF

J: TRBJ1-2
D: NA
length: 14
size: once
V: TRBV25-1
DNA: TGTGCCAGCAGTGAATTGGGGGATTCCTATGGCTACACCTTC
CDR3: CASSELGDSYGYTF

J: TRBJ2-7
D: NA
length: 12
size: NA
V: TRBV7-8
DNA: TGTGCCAGCAGCTTAGTTTGGTACGAGCAGTACTTC
CDR3: CASSLVWYEQYF

J: TRBJ2-7
D: NA
length: 12
size: NA
V: TRBV19
DNA: TGTGCCAGTAGTATCCTCGGATCCGAGCAGTACTTC
CDR3: CASSILGSEQYF

J: TRBJ2-7
D: TRBD1
length: 13
size: NA
V: TRBV7-2
DNA: TGTGCCAGCAGGGGACAGGGGTTCTACGAGCAGTACTTC
CDR3: CASRGQGFYEQYF

J: TRBJ2-7
D: NA
length: 13
size: NA
V: TRBV19
DNA: TGTGCCAGTAGCCCCGGGTCTACCTACGAGCAGTACTTC
CDR3: CASSPGSTYEQYF

J: TRBJ1-5
D: NA
length: 13
size: NA
V: TRBV28
DNA: TGTGCCAGCAGCCAACCCTTAAATCAGCCCCAGCATTTT
CDR3: CASSQPLNQPQHF

J: TRBJ1-2
D: TRBD1
length: 18
size: NA
V: TRBV30
DNA: TGTGCCTGGAGCCTCACAGGGGAATCAAAAGGGACCCACTATGGCTACACCTTC
CDR3: CAWSLTGESKGTHYGYTF

J: TRBJ2-1
D: TRBD2
length: 18
size: NA
V: TRBV9
DNA: TGTGCCAGCAGCTCGCGGCAGGGCGGGAGGGCCCAGGACAATGAGCAGTTCTTC
CDR3: CASSSRQGGRAQDNEQFF

J: TRBJ1-1
D: TRBD1
length: 15
size: NA
V: TRBV25-1
DNA: TGTGCCAGCAGTGACCCACAGGGGGAGAACACTGAAGCTTTCTTT
CDR3: CASSDPQGENTEAFF

J: TRBJ1-6
D: NA
length: 16
size: NA
V: TRBV6-6
DNA: TGTGCCAGCAGCGGCCTTACCGGCCCCCTTAATTCACCCCTCCACTTT
CDR3: CASSGLTGPLNSPLHF

J: TRBJ1-6
D: NA
length: 15
size: NA
V: TRBV11-2
DNA: TGTGCCAGCAGCTTAGTGCAGGGGTATAATTCACCCCTCCACTTT
CDR3: CASSLVQGYNSPLHF

J: TRBJ2-3
D: TRBD2
length: 19
size: NA
V: TRBV7-3
DNA: TGTGCCAGCAGCCCGCAACTAGCGGGAGCTCCGCAGAACACAGATACGCAGTATTTT
CDR3: CASSPQLAGAPQNTDTQYF

J: TRBJ2-7
D: NA
length: 14
size: NA
V: TRBV7-9
DNA: TGTGCCAGCAGCCAGGGCGTAGTGTCTTACGAGCAGTACTTC
CDR3: CASSQGVVSYEQYF

J: TRBJ1-4
D: NA
length: 15
size: NA
V: TRBV9
DNA: TGTGCCAGCAGCGAGGGACGTTTGGCGGGGGAAAAACTGTTTTTT
CDR3: CASSEGRLAGEKLFF

J: TRBJ2-5
D: NA
length: 16
size: NA
V: TRBV4-3
DNA: TGCGCCAGCAGCCAAGGGCTTTCGGGGGCGCGGGAGACCCAGTACTTC
CDR3: CASSQGLSGARETQYF

J: TRBJ2-2
D: NA
length: 12
size: NA
V: TRBV10-3
DNA: TGTGCCATCATGGGGGAGAGCGGGGAGCTGTTTTTT
CDR3: CAIMGESGELFF

J: TRBJ2-5
D: NA
length: 13
size: NA
V: TRBV27
DNA: TGTGCCAGCAGTCCATGGCGTGAAGAGACCCAGTACTTC
CDR3: CASSPWREETQYF